The 14 T cell receptor beta chains presented below share a single source sample, sequenced in a study of T cells in Graves' hyperthyroidism and ophthalmopathy. RNA transcripts gave rise to amplified TCR beta CDR3 regions. HTBI primers were used for first-round RT-PCR of the TCR CDR3. A single record per CDR3 protein comes from TCRdb applying MiXCR to the multiplex PCR reads. The sample shows hundreds of thousands of distinct CDR3 sequences, approximately 18% of them seen only once. Sequences were obtained from blood. These receptors all come from a man in his fifties or sixties with Graves' ophthalmopathy.

The V and J genes are TRBV20-1 and TRBJ2-1, with D unresolved. Trimming stripped 3 bases from V and 0 bases from J, with 6 bases between. The CDR3 totals 13 residues. The germline CDR1 and CDR2 sequences are DFQATT and SNEGSKA (reference sequence). Written as DNA, the CDR3 is TGCAGTGCTAGTGTTTACTCCTACAATGAGCAGTTCTTC. Its translation: CSASVYSYNEQFF.

This clonotype was picked up many times. The chain uses TRBV29-1 and TRBJ2-5, with D possibly TRBD1 on 6 matching bases. The germline gives CDR1 SQVTM, CDR2 ANQGSEA. This CDR3 has 13 amino acids. V shed 2 bases and J shed 5 bases, with 12 bases lying between them. CDR3 sequence: CSVEPGTRETQYF. The CDR3 region has the DNA TGCAGCGTTGAACCCGGGACAAGGGAGACCCAGTACTTC.

The chain carries TRBV28 and TRBJ2-7; weak D call: TRBD1 (6 bases). The CDR3 is 13 amino acids. From germline, CDR1 is MDHEN and CDR2 SYDVKM. The germline V and J ends were trimmed by 5 bases and 5 bases, with 13 bases remaining between them. The CDR3 DNA reads as TGTGCCAGCAGTCCCCAGGGGCAGGACGAGCAGTACTTC. Translated, it gives CASSPQGQDEQYF.

This clonotype was counted ten times or more. V usage is TRBV3-1 and J usage is TRBJ2-2; D gene ambiguous. The CDR3 totals 14 residues. V was clipped by 4 bases and J by 4 bases, with 10 bases between them. Germline values: CDR1 LGHDT, CDR2 YNNKEL (reference sequence). The CDR3 nucleotides read TGTGCCAGCAGCCTTATGATGAGCACCGGGGAGCTGTTTTTT. Translation: CASSLMMSTGELFF.

This clonotype was counted at least ten times. The chain recombines TRBV7-2 with TRBJ2-2; tentatively, D is TRBD2 (6 bases). Germline values: CDR1 SGHTA, CDR2 FQGNSA. V was pared by 2 bases and J by 5 bases, with 18 bases between. The CDR3 has 17 residues. The CDR3 DNA reads TGTGCCAGCAGCTTACAACCCCCAGTGGGAGGTACCGGGGAGCTGTTTTTT. Its protein product is CASSLQPPVGGTGELFF.

This CDR3 is CASSAAGGIEETQYF. CDR3 sequence (DNA): TGTGCCAGCAGCGCAGCGGGAGGTATCGAAGAGACCCAGTACTTC. The V and J genes are TRBV6-1 and TRBJ2-5; 9 nucleotides agree with TRBD2. The CDR3 is 15 residues long. V shed 6 bases and J 3 bases; nucleotides not matched to a gene: 8. CDR1 is MNHNS and CDR2 is SASEGT in the germline V gene.

The rearrangement links TRBV24-1 to TRBJ1-5, with 10 bases fitting TRBD1. In germline, CDR1 is KGHDR, CDR2 SFDVKD. The CDR3 spans 21 residues. V lost 2 bases, J lost 3 bases, and 18 bases stayed unmatched. This CDR3 is CATSDCWTGGIIRGDNQPQHF. DNA for the CDR3: TGTGCCACCAGTGATTGTTGGACAGGGGGAATTATACGAGGGGACAATCAGCCCCAGCATTTT.

This chain connects TRBV28 to TRBJ1-4; D is possibly TRBD1 (5 bases). V lost 11 bases and J lost 1, with 11 bases in between. This CDR3 contains 13 residues. CDR1 MDHEN and CDR2 SYDVKM come from the germline V gene. The CDR3 region is CAGLGGTNEKLFF. The CDR3 nucleotides are TGTGCCGGGCTGGGGGGAACTAATGAAAAACTGTTTTTT.

This clonotype was observed a few times. V gene TRBV2 combines with J gene TRBJ2-7; the match to TRBD2 covers 12 bases. Germline assignment: CDR1 SNHLY and CDR2 FYNNEI. The CDR3 covers 16 residues. With 2 bases clipped from V and 4 bases from J, the junction kept 6 bases outside the gene matches. This CDR3 reads CASSELAGGPVYEQYF. Here the CDR3 DNA reads TGTGCCAGCAGTGAACTAGCGGGAGGGCCAGTATACGAGCAGTACTTC.

The chain uses TRBV5-6 and TRBJ2-5, with TRBD2 matching over 10 bases. The J segment lost 2 bases and the V segment lost 5 bases, leaving 9 bases of the junction unmatched. This CDR3 region has 16 residues. In germline, CDR1 is SGHDT, CDR2 YYEEEE. The CDR3 DNA sequence: TGTGCCAGCAGTCAAAGCGGGAGGGCCCCGCAAGAGACCCAGTACTTC. The encoded protein is CASSQSGRAPQETQYF.

This clonotype was counted between two and nine times. The genes are TRBV30 and TRBJ1-6; tentatively, D is TRBD1 (6 bases). Trimming took off 4 bases at V and 6 bases at J, with 13 bases between the two ends. Germline V gives CDR1 GTSNPN, CDR2 SVGIG (reference sequence). The CDR3 covers 14 residues. CDR3 nucleotides: TGTGCCTGGAATCCGAGCAGGGGTAATTCACCCCTCCACTTT. It is translated as CAWNPSRGNSPLHF.

The genes are TRBV27 and TRBJ1-6; unclear D gene. V was pared by 3 bases and J by 4 bases, with 10 bases between. CDR1 and CDR2 from the germline V gene are MNHEY and SMNVEV (reference sequence). CDR3 length: 15 residues. The CDR3 coding sequence is TGTGCCAGCAGTTTGGGTAGAACTTATAATTCACCCCTCCACTTT. Residues: CASSLGRTYNSPLHF.

The rearrangement joins TRBV24-1 to TRBJ1-5; D is undetermined. CDR3 length equals 13 residues. The V end lost 9 bases, the J end lost 3 bases, and 11 bases lay between the germline ends. Germline V gives CDR1 KGHDR, CDR2 SFDVKD. CDR3 sequence: CATAGRNNQPQHF. The CDR3 nucleotides read TGTGCCACCGCTGGCAGAAACAATCAGCCCCAGCATTTT.

In this sample, this clonotype turned up a few times. This sequence joins TRBV28 and TRBJ2-3; TRBD1 is a possible D gene (5 bases). This CDR3 comprises 15 residues. Germline CDR1 and CDR2: MDHEN and SYDVKM. V was cut by 8 bases and J by 2 bases, with 17 bases left in between. CDR3 in DNA: TGTGCCAGCCCAATGATGGGGCAGAACACAGATACGCAGTATTTT. Translating gives CASPMMGQNTDTQYF.